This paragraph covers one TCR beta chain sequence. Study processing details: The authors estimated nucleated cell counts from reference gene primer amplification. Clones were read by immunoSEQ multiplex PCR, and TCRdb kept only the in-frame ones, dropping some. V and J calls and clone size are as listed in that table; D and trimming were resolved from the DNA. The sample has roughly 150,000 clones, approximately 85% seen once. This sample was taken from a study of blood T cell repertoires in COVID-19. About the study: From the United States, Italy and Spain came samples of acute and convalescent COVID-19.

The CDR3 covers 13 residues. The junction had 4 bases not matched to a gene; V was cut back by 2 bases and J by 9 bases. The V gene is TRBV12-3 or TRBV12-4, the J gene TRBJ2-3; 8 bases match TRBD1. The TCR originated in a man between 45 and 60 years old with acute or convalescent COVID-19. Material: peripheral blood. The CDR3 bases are TGTGCCAGCAGTTTAAACCAGGGGGCAACGCAGTATTTT. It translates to CASSLNQGATQYF.